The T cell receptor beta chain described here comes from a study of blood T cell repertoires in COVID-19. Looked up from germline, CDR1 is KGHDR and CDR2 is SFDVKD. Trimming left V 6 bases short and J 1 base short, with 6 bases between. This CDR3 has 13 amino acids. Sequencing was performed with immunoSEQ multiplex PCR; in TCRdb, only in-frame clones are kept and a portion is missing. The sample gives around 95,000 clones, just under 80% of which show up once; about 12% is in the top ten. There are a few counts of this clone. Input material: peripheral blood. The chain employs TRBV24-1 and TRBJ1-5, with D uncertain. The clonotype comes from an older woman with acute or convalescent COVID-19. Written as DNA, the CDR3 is TGTGCCACCAGTCAGGTCAGCAATCAGCCCCAGCATTTT. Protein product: CATSQVSNQPQHF.